Reported below is one T cell receptor beta chain. Antigen: not known. Treatment denoted: some 19 received Ad26.COV2.S at low or high dose, single or two shots; about 5 received placebo; per-sample allocation not given. At day 63 after the first vaccine or placebo injection, samples were drawn. The entry originates in a study of Ad26.COV2.S vaccination and SARS-CoV-2 variants. The wider study: Donor was in the COV1001 Ad26.COV2.S trial arm.

CDR3 length: 14 residues. The germline CDR1 and CDR2 sequences are SEHNR and FQNEAQ (reference sequence). V was clipped by 2 bases and J by 1 base, with 7 bases between them. Study findings and constraints: Greater spike-specific TCR breadth was seen in vaccine recipients than in placebo recipients. Researchers cautioned that TCR breadth and depth analyses may have underestimated total T cell responses.

Clones were sequenced by immunoSEQ multiplex PCR, and TCRdb holds only the in-frame ones, with some missing. This table holds more than 300,000 clones, about 89% found once. This TCR derives from a person between 18 and 65 years old who received the Ad26.COV2.S COVID-19 vaccine or a placebo. V gene TRBV7-9 combines with J gene TRBJ2-3, with D hard to call. The sample was peripheral blood, taken in a trial of Ad26.COV2.S vaccine versus placebo. The CDR3 DNA reads TGTGCCAGCAGCTTATACGCAGGCACAGATACGCAGTATTTT. This translates into CASSLYAGTDTQYF.